Below, one T cell receptor beta chain is given with its context. Its matching antigen is unknown. The ends were cut back, 5 bases at V and 3 bases at J, with 17 bases in the middle. Germline loops: CDR1 SGHTA, CDR2 FQGNSA. The CDR3 extends over 15 amino acids. These data belong to a study of T cells after yellow fever vaccination. Study results and caveats: Reappearance after the booster was seen for most primary-vaccination clones, at 95% to 96% CD4 and more than 80% CD8. Though it reached lower strength, the secondary response hit its peak faster, day 5 versus 15.

By 5'RACE template switching, TCR cDNA was produced, with a universal primer site and UMIs added in the process. TCRdb ran MiXCR on the 5' RACE reads and lists one entry per CDR3 protein. The table records some 500,000 distinct CDR3 sequences, roughly 13% of them present only once. The receptor's source is a man aged 30-40 years who received the YFV17D yellow fever vaccine. Material: PBMCs, obtained on the day of the yellow fever booster vaccination. The genes are TRBV7-2 and TRBJ2-7; D could derive from TRBD1 or TRBD2 (7 bases each). CDR3 sequence: CASSHQGERDYEQYF. The CDR3 DNA is TGTGCCAGCAGCCATCAGGGGGAGCGGGACTACGAGCAGTACTTC.